One sample yielded the 10 T cell receptor beta chains listed below, sequenced in a study of blood T cell repertoires in COVID-19. Repertoires were generated with immunoSEQ multiplex PCR, while TCRdb's copy carries only in-frame clones and drops some. The sample lists about 95,000 clones, 80% to 90% occurring once. Specimen: peripheral blood. The receptors stem from a man aged 80 or over with COVID-19, enrolled during active disease.

This clone has more than one count but fewer than ten. The chain carries TRBV6-5 and TRBJ1-4; D is possibly TRBD1 (6 bases). The V gene's germline CDR1 is MNHEY and CDR2 SVGAGI. The CDR3 has 15 residues. Between the trimmed V and J ends, which lost 4 bases and 4 bases, there was a span of 13 bases. The CDR3 sequence is CASSSAGGRNEKLFF. The DNA of the CDR3 is TGTGCCAGCAGTTCCGCCGGGGGGCGTAATGAAAAACTGTTTTTT.

There are a few counts of this clone. The CDR3 region is CASSFNRANSPLHF. CDR3 DNA: TGCGCCAGCAGCTTCAACAGGGCTAATTCACCCCTCCACTTT. This sequence joins TRBV5-1 and TRBJ1-6, with TRBD1 as a possible D gene (6 bases). From germline, CDR1 is SGHRS and CDR2 YFSETQ. The V end lost 2 bases, the J end lost 6 bases, and 9 bases lay between the germline ends. The CDR3 length is 14 residues.

V and J are TRBV5-1 and TRBJ1-1, with a weak D call TRBD1 (5 bases). V lost 4 bases to trimming and J lost 0 bases, with 16 bases between them. CDR3 size: 16 residues. Germline V lookup: CDR1 SGHRS, CDR2 YFSETQ. CDR3 in amino acids: CASSPRTRSMNTEAFF. In DNA form, the CDR3 reads TGCGCCAGCAGCCCAAGGACAAGGAGCATGAACACTGAAGCTTTCTTT.

V gene TRBV7-3 combines with J gene TRBJ2-1; 9 nucleotides agree with TRBD2. This CDR3 region has 16 residues. Trimming cost V 0 bases and J 9 bases; bases outside gene matches: 9. Germline V gives CDR1 SGHTA, CDR2 FQGTGA. This chain's CDR3 is CASSLTAGGRAFEQFF. The CDR3 DNA is TGTGCCAGCAGCTTAACGGCGGGCGGGAGGGCCTTTGAGCAGTTCTTC.

This clone was seen only once. The chain employs TRBV19 and TRBJ2-7; D is perhaps TRBD2 (6 bases). Looked up from germline, CDR1 is LNHDA and CDR2 is SQIVND (reference sequence). Trimming left V 2 bases short and J 6 bases short, with 14 bases between. The CDR3 sequence is 14 residues long. The CDR3 nucleotides are TGTGCCAGTAGTATAAACCCCGGGGACTCCGAGCAGTACTTC. Protein product: CASSINPGDSEQYF.

This chain connects TRBV6-5 to TRBJ1-1, with D possibly matching TRBD1 (5 bases). The CDR3 consists of 14 residues. Trimming left V 4 bases short and J 6 bases short, with 15 bases between. CDR1 is MNHEY and CDR2 is SVGAGI in the germline V gene. The CDR3 nucleotides are TGTGCCAGCAGTTCAACCCGGGGGGGGGCTGAAGCTTTCTTT. Translated, it gives CASSSTRGGAEAFF.

V and J are TRBV27 and TRBJ2-5; D might be TRBD1 (6 bases). Trimming left V 5 bases short and J 2 bases short, with 18 bases between. This CDR3 is built from 16 residues. CDR1 is MNHEY, CDR2 SMNVEV, per germline (reference sequence). The CDR3 here is CASSPTGRVGQETQYF. The DNA for the CDR3 is TGTGCCAGCAGTCCAACAGGGCGCGTGGGACAAGAGACCCAGTACTTC.

This chain uses TRBV5-1 with TRBJ1-6; 7 bases fit TRBD1. Germline V CDR1 and CDR2: SGHRS, YFSETQ. Trimming at V came to 4 bases and at J to 5 bases, leaving 3 bases not matched to a gene. There are 14 residues in the CDR3. The CDR3 sequence: CASSPQGNNSPLHF. CDR3 bases: TGCGCCAGCAGCCCACAGGGGAATAATTCACCCCTCCACTTT.

This clone was counted once. V is TRBV7-2 and J is TRBJ1-6, with TRBD1 as a possible D gene (5 bases). The CDR3 covers 14 residues. The germline V and J ends were trimmed by 5 bases and 10 bases, with 15 bases remaining between them. Germline V gene data show CDR1 as SGHTA and CDR2 as FQGNSA. The CDR3 here is CASSQRGLWSPLHF. CDR3 DNA sequence: TGTGCCAGCAGCCAGCGGGGACTTTGGTCACCCCTCCACTTT.

The rearrangement links TRBV11-1 to TRBJ1-1; TRBD1 agrees at 7 bases. This CDR3 is built from 15 residues. V lost 2 bases and J lost 2; bases outside the gene matches: 5. Germline V gene data show CDR1 as SGHAT and CDR2 as FQDESV (reference sequence). The CDR3 coding sequence is TGTGCCAGCAGCTTATTCACAGGGGAAAACACTGAAGCTTTCTTT. This encodes CASSLFTGENTEAFF. The variable domain in full, with the rest retrieved from reference TRBV11-1 and TRBJ1-1, is EAEVAQSPRYKITEKSQAVAFWCDPISGHATLYWYRQILGQGPELLVQFQDESVVDDSQLPKDRFSAERLKGVDSTLKIQPAELGDSAMYLCASSLFTGENTEAFFGQGTRLTVV.